This TCR beta chain appears in the sequencing data of a study of shared clonotypes between healthy human individuals. The trim removed 4 bases at V and 2 bases at J, leaving 7 bases unmatched. From germline, CDR1 is SGHDT and CDR2 YYEEEE. The CDR3 has 15 residues. Researchers ran the assay at a deep level. Generated by immunoSEQ multiplex PCR, the TCRdb table keeps only in-frame clones and is missing some. Of around 2,000,000 clones in the sample, over 85% were seen once. As defined, naive CD8 cells were CD45RO-negative and positively selected for CCR7, with terminally differentiated effector memory CD45RA+ cells excluded.

The rearrangement joins TRBV5-6 to TRBJ2-3; 7 bases line up with TRBD1. Sequencing was performed on naive CD8+ T cells sorted from blood. This clonotype was sampled from a young man in good health. This chain's CDR3 is CASSPETGITDTQYF. The CDR3 DNA sequence: TGTGCCAGCAGCCCTGAGACAGGGATCACAGATACGCAGTATTTT.